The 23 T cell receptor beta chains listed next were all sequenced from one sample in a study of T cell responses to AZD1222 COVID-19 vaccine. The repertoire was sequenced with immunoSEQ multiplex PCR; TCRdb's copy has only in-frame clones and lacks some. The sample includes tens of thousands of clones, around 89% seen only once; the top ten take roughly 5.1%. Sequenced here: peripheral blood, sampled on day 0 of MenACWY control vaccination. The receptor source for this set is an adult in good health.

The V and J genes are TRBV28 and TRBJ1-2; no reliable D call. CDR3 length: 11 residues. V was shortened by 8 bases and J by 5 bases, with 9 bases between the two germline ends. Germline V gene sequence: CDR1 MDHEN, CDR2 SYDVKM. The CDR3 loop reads CASLSAYGYTF. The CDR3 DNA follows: TGTGCCAGCCTGTCAGCTTATGGCTACACCTTC.

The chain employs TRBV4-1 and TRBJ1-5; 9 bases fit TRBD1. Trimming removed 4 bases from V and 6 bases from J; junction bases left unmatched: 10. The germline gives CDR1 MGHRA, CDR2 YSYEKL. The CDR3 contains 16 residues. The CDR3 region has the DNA TGCGCCAGCAGCCGTGGGACAGGGCCCAGGGGTCAGCCCCAGCATTTT. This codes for CASSRGTGPRGQPQHF.

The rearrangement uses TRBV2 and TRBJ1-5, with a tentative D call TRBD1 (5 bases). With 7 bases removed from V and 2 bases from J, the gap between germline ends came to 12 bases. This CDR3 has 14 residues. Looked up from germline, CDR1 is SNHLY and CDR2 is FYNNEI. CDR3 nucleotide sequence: TGTGCCAGCATCGCAGGGAGTGGCAATCAGCCCCAGCATTTT. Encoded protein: CASIAGSGNQPQHF.

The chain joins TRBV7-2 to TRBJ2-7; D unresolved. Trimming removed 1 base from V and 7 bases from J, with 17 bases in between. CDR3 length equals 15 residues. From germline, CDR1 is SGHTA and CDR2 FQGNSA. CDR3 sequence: CASSLGFSAGWEQYF. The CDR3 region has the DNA TGTGCCAGCAGCTTAGGGTTCTCCGCCGGGTGGGAGCAGTACTTC.

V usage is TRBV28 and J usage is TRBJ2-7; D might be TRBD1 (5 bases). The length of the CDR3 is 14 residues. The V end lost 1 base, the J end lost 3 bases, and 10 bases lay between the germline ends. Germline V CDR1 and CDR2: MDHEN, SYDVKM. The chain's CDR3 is CASSLYDSNYEQYF. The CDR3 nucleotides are TGTGCCAGCAGTTTATATGACAGTAACTACGAGCAGTACTTC.

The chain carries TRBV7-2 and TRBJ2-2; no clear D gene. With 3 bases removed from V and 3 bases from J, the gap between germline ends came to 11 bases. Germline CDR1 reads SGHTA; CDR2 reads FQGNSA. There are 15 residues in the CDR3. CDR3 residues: CASSFIRLYTGELFF. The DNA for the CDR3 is TGTGCCAGCAGCTTTATTAGACTTTACACCGGGGAGCTGTTTTTT.

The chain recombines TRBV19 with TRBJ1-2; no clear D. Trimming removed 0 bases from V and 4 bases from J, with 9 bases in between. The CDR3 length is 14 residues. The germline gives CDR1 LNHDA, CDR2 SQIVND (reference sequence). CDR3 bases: TGTGCCAGTAGTATAGAGGAAGGTGGCTATGGCTACACCTTC. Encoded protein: CASSIEEGGYGYTF.

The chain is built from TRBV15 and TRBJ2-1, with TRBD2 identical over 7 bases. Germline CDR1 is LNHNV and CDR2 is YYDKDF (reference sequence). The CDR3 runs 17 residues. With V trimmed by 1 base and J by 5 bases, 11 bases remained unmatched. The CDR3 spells CATSRGVTSVYHNEQFF. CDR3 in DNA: TGTGCCACCAGCAGAGGAGTTACTAGCGTATACCACAATGAGCAGTTCTTC.

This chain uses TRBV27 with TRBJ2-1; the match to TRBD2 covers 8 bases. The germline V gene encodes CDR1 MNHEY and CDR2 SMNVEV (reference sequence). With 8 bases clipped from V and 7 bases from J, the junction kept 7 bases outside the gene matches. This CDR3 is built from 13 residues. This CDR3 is CASGREVLNEQFF. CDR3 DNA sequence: TGTGCCAGCGGGCGGGAGGTACTAAATGAGCAGTTCTTC.

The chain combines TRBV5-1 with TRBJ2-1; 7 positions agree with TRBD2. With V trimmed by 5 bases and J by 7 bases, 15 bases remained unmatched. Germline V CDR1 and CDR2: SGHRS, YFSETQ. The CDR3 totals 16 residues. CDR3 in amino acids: CASRIAPTGDYNEQFF. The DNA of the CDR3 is TGCGCCAGCAGGATAGCCCCAACGGGGGACTATAATGAGCAGTTCTTC.

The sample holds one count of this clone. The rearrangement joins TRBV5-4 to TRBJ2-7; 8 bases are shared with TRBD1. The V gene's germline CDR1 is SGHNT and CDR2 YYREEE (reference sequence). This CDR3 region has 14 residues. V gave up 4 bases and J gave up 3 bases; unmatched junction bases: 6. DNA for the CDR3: TGTGCCAGCAGCCGACAGGGGATAGTCTACGAGCAGTACTTC. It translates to CASSRQGIVYEQYF.

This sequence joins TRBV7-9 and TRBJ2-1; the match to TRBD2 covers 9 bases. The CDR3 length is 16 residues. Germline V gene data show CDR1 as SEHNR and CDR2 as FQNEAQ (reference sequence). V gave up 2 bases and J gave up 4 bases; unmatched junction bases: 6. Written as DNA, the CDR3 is TGTGCCAGCAGCTTAAGGCTAGCGGGGACATACAATGAGCAGTTCTTC. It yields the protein CASSLRLAGTYNEQFF.

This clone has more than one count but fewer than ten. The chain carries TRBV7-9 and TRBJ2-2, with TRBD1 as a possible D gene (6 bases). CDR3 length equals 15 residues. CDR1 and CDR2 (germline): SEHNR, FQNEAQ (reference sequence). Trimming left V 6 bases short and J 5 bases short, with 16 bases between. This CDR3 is CASRRRGWGTGELFF. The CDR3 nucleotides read TGTGCCAGCAGACGCAGGGGTTGGGGGACCGGGGAGCTGTTTTTT. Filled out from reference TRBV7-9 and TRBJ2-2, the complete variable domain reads DTGVSQNPRHKITKRGQNVTFRCDPISEHNRLYWYRQTLGQGPEFLTYFQNEAQLEKSRLLSDRFSAERPKGSFSTLEIQRTEQGDSAMYLCASRRRGWGTGELFFGEGSRLTVL.

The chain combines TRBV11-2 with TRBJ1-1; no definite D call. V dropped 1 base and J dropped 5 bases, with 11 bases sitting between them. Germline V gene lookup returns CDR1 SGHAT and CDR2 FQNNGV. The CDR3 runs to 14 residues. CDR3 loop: CASSLVGQPTEAFF. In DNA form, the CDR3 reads TGTGCCAGCAGCTTAGTGGGTCAGCCGACTGAAGCTTTCTTT.

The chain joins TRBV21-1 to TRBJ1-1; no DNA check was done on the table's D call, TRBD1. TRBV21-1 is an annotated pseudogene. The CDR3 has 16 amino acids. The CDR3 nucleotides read TGTGCCAGCCTCTCCGAAGGGGTTTGGAGAAACACTGAAGCTTTCTTT. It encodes CASLSEGVWRNTEAFF.

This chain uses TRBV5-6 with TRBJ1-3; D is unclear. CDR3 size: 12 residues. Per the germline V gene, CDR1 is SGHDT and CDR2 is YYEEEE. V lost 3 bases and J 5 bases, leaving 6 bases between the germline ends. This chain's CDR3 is CASSSFRNTIYF. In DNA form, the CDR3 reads TGTGCCAGCAGCTCGTTTAGAAACACCATATATTTT.

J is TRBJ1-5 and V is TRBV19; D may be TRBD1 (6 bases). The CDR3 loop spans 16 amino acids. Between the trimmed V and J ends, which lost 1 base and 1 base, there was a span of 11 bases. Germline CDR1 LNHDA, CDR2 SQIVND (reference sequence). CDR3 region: CASSIAEGVSNQPQHF. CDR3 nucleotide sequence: TGTGCCAGTAGTATAGCCGAGGGGGTGAGCAATCAGCCCCAGCATTTT.

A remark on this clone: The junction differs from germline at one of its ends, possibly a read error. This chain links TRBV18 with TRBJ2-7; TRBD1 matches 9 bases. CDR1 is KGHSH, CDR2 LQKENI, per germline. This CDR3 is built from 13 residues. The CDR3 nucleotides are TGTGCCAGCTCCCCACAGGGGGCCGGCGAGCAGTACTTC. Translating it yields CASSPQGAGEQYF.

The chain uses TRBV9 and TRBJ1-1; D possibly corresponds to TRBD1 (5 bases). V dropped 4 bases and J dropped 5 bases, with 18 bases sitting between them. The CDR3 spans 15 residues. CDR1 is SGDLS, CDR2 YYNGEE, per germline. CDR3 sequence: CASSNDDGTITEAFF. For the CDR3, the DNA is TGTGCCAGCAGCAACGACGACGGGACTATTACTGAAGCTTTCTTT.

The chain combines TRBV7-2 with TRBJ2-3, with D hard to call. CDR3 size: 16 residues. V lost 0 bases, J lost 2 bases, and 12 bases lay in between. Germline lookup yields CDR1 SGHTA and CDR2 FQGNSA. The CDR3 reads CASSLAPRIATDTQYF. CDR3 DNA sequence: TGTGCCAGCAGCTTAGCCCCGCGGATTGCCACAGATACGCAGTATTTT.

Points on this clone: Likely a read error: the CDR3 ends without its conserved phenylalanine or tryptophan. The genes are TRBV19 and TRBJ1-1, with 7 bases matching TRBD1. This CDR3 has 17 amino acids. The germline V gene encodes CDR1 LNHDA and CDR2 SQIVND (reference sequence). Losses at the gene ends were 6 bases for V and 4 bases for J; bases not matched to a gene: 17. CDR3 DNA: TGTGCCAGTAGACCTGGGGACAGCAACTGGGCAGTCACTGAAGCTTTCCTT. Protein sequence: CASRPGDSNWAVTEAFL.

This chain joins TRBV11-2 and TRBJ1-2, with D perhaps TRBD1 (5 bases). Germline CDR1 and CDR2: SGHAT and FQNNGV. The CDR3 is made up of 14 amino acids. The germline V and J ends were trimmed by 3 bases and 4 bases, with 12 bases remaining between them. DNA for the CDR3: TGTGCCAGCAGCTTTTCAGGGCTTGGCTATGGCTACACCTTC. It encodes CASSFSGLGYGYTF. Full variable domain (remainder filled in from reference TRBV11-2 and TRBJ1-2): EAGVAQSPRYKIIEKRQSVAFWCNPISGHATLYWYQQILGQGPKLLIQFQNNGVVDDSQLPKDRFSAERLKGVDSTLKIQPAKLEDSAVYLCASSFSGLGYGYTFGSGTRLTVV.

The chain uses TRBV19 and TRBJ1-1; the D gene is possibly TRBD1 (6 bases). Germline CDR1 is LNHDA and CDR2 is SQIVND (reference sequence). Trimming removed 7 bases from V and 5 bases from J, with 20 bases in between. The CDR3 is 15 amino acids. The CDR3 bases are TGTGCCAGTACCCTCATCCCCCAGGGGAGAACTGAAGCTTTCTTT. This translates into CASTLIPQGRTEAFF.